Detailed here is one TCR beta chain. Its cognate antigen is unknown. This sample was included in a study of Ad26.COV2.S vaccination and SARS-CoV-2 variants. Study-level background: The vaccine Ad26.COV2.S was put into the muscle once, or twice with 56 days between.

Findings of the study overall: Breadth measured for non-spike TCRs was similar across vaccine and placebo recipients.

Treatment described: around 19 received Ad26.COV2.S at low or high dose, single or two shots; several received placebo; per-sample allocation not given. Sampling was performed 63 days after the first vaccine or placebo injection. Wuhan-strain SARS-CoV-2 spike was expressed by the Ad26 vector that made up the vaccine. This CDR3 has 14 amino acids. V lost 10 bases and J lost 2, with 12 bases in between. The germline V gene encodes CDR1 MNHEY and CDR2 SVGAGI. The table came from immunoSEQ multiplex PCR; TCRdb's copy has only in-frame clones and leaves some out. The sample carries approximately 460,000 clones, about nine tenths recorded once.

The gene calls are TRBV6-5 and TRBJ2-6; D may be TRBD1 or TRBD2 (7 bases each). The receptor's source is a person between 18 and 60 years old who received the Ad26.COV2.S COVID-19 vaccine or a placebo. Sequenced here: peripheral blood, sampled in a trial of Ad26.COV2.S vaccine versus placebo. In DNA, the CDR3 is TGTGCCACAGGGGGGGGTCCTGGGGCCAACGTCCTGACTTTC. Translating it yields CATGGGPGANVLTF.